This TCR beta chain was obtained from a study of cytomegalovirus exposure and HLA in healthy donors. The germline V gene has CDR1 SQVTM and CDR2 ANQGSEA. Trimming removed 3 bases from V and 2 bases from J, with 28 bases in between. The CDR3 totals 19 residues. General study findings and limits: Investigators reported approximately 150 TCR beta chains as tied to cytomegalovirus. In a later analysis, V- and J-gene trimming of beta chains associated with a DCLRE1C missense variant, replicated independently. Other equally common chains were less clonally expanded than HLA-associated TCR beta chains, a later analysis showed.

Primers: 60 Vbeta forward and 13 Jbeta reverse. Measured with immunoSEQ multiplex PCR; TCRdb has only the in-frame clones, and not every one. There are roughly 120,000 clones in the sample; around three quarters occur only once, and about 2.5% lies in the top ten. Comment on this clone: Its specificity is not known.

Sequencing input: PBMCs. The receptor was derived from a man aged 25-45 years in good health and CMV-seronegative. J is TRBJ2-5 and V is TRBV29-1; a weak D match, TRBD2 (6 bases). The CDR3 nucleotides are TGCAGCGTTGACCAAATAAGCGGGTCCTTTGAGAGGGAGCAAGAGACCCAGTACTTC. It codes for CSVDQISGSFEREQETQYF.